This entry features one T cell receptor beta chain sequence. Its antigen is undetermined. This sample is part of a study of T cell responses to AZD1222 COVID-19 vaccine. Background on the study: Doses given second, at about 4 or about 12 weeks, were pooled.

General study results and limits: Distributed over spike, vaccine-associated CD4 TCRs predominated at 160-218 and 743-854.

The assay was immunoSEQ multiplex PCR, and TCRdb's table has in-frame clones only and misses some. Counted here are 90,000 to 110,000 clones, roughly 90% occurring once; the ten biggest clones make up 2.5% to 3%. Germline CDR1 MNHNS, CDR2 SASEGT. This CDR3 has 16 amino acids. The V gene end was trimmed by 0 bases and the J gene end by 0 bases; junction bases not matched to a gene: 1. This clonotype originated in an adult in good health. The chain uses TRBV6-1 and TRBJ2-1, with 8 bases fitting TRBD2. Source: peripheral blood, taken on day 0 of AZD1222 vaccination. CDR3 bases: TGTGCCAGCAGTGAAGCCGCGGGGGGCTCCTACAATGAGCAGTTCTTC. This translates into CASSEAAGGSYNEQFF.